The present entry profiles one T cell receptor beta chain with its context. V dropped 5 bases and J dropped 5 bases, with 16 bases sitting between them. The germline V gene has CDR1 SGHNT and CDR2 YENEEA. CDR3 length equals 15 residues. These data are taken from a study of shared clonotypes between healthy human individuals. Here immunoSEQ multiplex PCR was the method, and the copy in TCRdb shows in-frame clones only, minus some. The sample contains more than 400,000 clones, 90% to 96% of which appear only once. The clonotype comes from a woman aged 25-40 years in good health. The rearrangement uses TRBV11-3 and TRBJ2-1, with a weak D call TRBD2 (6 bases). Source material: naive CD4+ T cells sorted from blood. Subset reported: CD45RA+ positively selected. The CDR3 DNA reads TGTGCCAGCAGCATCTCAAGCGGGCCTAACAATGAGCAGTTCTTC. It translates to CASSISSGPNNEQFF.